This is a list of T cell receptor beta chains from one sample in a study of blood T cell repertoires in COVID-19. Sequenced by immunoSEQ multiplex PCR; TCRdb stores in-frame clones only, minus some. The repertoire consists of hundreds of thousands of clones, with 70% to 90% occurring once and the leading ten covering around 7.8%. Sequencing was done on a sample of peripheral blood. Receptors were obtained from a human donor in a cohort sampled during active COVID-19. The conserved cysteine and the conserved F or W are not part of the CDR3 here.

V gene | CDR3 protein
TRBV7-8 | ASSLDDREVGYT
TRBV2 | ASSGNGGRGETQY
TRBV2 | ASRGTGGNNSPLH
TRBV7-9 | ASSLGTGGEAF
TRBV6-2/TRBV6-3 | ASSSPRFGLSGYT
TRBV11-3 | ASNSLFILGQKNSPLH
TRBV10-2 | ASSGPPDRSDSQPQH
TRBV6-5 | ASSFSGTTDTQY
TRBV24-1 | ATSDAGTGGVQPQH
TRBV10-2 | ASEVARDGYT
TRBV19 | ASSMSRTVSYEQY
TRBV5-6 | ASSLTASGGALNTGELF
TRBV11-1 | ASSLRGSSTDTQY
TRBV12-5 | ASGLSTGLSGQY
TRBV24-1 | ATSDTDFYEQY